This T cell receptor beta chain was sequenced during a study of cytomegalovirus exposure and HLA in healthy donors (dated by TCRdb to 2016 to 2017). General notes on the study: The roughly 670 repertoires of the first cohort and the roughly 120 validation repertoires were produced on the same platform, according to a later analysis. The aim of the study was to test whether cataloging public T cell receptors could identify signatures of past pathogen exposure. Along with the approximately 700-subject first cohort, a separate validation cohort of over 90 different subjects was used. High-throughput TCR immunosequencing, statistical association of individual TCRs with disease status, and machine learning were combined to predict cytomegalovirus infection status.

Worth noting for this clone: Its antigen is currently not known. Base-call qualities are not available, and no considerably larger clone is one nucleotide away.

Via the germline V gene, CDR1 is MGHDK and CDR2 SYGVNS. V has 4 bases trimmed and J has 1 base trimmed; junction bases matching no gene number 9. The cysteine opens and the phenylalanine closes a CDR3 of 17 amino acids. Of the read, only the CDR3 DNA is kept; its 51 bases are in frame from base 1. General conclusions and limits of the study: The classifier was reported to diagnose cytomegalovirus status with high specificity and sensitivity in both the original and validation cohorts. In vitro tests confirmed that a few of the cytomegalovirus-associated TCR beta chains recognize cytomegalovirus antigens. Across donors, most TCR sequences were observed very rarely, whereas some public TCRs were present in many individuals. The study listed 170 or so TCR beta chains as associated with cytomegalovirus. It was suggested by the authors that the approach could potentially be generalized to other disease states and immunological phenotypes. In a later analysis, TCRs clustered in the first cohort were found to also tend to co-occur in the 100 to 150 validation repertoires, with about 94% of cluster scores above 0. The validation cohort had no HLA typing available for a later analysis, so co-occurrence within that cohort was assessed over all 120 or so repertoires.

Libraries were built with the immunoSEQ multiplex PCR assay. As for the authors' bioinformatics: A statistical classification framework was built for diagnosing cytomegalovirus status from the catalog of TCR beta chain sequences. In TCRdb, the immuneACCESS table is reduced to in-frame sequences with V and J assigned. These tables do not hold every clone; where another copy was compared, an unresolved V gene accounts for under half, and the others remain unexplained. V, J and clone size were drawn from that table, and D and trimming were deduced from the DNA. The sample records 180,000 or so clones, roughly nine tenths of which are singletons. 7.2% of the sample is taken by the ten largest. Separate from the approximately 670-subject first cohort, the validation cohort of roughly 120 subjects was the group to which the donors belonged.

The TCR was taken from a man in his thirties or forties in good health and CMV-seropositive. The rearranged segments are TRBV25-1 and TRBJ2-3; 9 bases in the junction line up with TRBD1. The sequencing input was PBMCs. CDR3 region: CASSAGTGNLRTDTQYF. Read as DNA, the sequence is TGTGCCAGCAGTGCCGGGACAGGGAACCTTCGCACAGATACGCAGTATTTT.